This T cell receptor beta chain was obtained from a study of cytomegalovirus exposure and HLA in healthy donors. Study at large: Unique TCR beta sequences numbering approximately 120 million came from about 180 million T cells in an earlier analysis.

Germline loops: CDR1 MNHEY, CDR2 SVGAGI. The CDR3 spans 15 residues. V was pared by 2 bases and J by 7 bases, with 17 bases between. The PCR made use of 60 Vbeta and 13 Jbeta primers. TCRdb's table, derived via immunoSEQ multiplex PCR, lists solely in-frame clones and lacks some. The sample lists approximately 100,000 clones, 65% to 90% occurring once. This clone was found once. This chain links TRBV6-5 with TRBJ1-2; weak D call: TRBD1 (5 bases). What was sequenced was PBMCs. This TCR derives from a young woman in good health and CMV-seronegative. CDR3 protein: CASSYGGGNRPGYTF. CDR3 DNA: TGTGCCAGCAGTTACGGGGGGGGAAATAGGCCTGGCTACACCTTC.